Below, one TCR beta chain is given with its context. The antigen remains unidentified. Unstimulated Tregs (CD4+CD25+CD127-) and CD4+CD25- non-Tregs were sorted from PBMCs. This sample stems from a study of Tregs in tolerant kidney transplant recipients. Study information: Mixed chimerism was transient after nonmyeloablative marrow transplants from related graft donors. Study-wide results and caveats: In tolerant patients, donor-specific Tregs outgrew total Tregs, suggesting antigen-driven expansion. Activated donor B cell expansion appeared to reveal the most relevant donor-specific TCRbeta repertoire.

Profiled with immunoSEQ multiplex PCR; TCRdb holds only in-frame clones, not every one. Here the sample spans just under 65,000 clones, approximately 98% being singletons. Germline-derived CDR1 and CDR2 are MNHEY and SVGAGI. CDR3 length: 12 residues. With 5 bases removed from V and 5 bases from J, the gap between germline ends came to 10 bases. The sample here was Tregs from blood, taken before the transplant. This receptor was identified in a human donor who received a combined kidney and bone marrow transplant. The rearrangement uses TRBV6-5 and TRBJ2-7, with D possibly being TRBD2 (5 bases). DNA for the CDR3: TGTGCCAGCAGTCGGGGAGTCCACGAGCAGTACTTC. This translates into CASSRGVHEQYF.